Each of the 8 T cell receptor beta chains below was sequenced from the same sample in a study of T cell changes during pregnancy in multiple sclerosis. The method was immunoSEQ multiplex PCR; TCRdb's version includes in-frame clones alone and lacks a portion of them. The sample has roughly 80,000 clones, 93% seen once. The sample was peripheral blood, taken in the second trimester of pregnancy. These receptors were taken from a female donor with multiple sclerosis, enrolled in a pregnancy study.

The chain links TRBV6-1 to TRBJ2-2; unclear D gene. With 7 bases removed from V and 1 base from J, the gap between germline ends came to 10 bases. The CDR3 is 14 residues long. The germline V gene encodes CDR1 MNHNS and CDR2 SASEGT. CDR3 nucleotide sequence: TGTGCCAGCACACGGCGCGGGAACACCGGGGAGCTGTTTTTT. As protein: CASTRRGNTGELFF.

In its sample, this clone was seen once. The rearrangement links TRBV15 to TRBJ2-1; 9 bases map to TRBD1. V dropped 0 bases and J dropped 8; count of bases not matched to a gene: 11. The CDR3 length is 17 residues. In germline, CDR1 is LNHNV, CDR2 YYDKDF (reference sequence). The CDR3 spells CATSRDKGGTGRDEQFF. In DNA form, the CDR3 reads TGTGCCACCAGCAGAGATAAAGGAGGGACAGGGAGGGATGAGCAGTTCTTC. Filled out from reference TRBV15 and TRBJ2-1, the complete variable domain reads DAMVIQNPRYQVTQFGKPVTLSCSQTLNHNVMYWYQQKSSQAPKLLFHYYDKDFNNEADTPDNFQSRRPNTSFCFLDIRSPGLGDTAMYLCATSRDKGGTGRDEQFFGPGTRLTVL.

The rearrangement joins TRBV15 to TRBJ2-3; D is possibly TRBD2 (5 bases). This CDR3 is 14 amino acids long. Germline-derived CDR1 and CDR2 are LNHNV and YYDKDF (reference sequence). The germline V and J ends were trimmed by 1 base and 8 bases, with 13 bases remaining between them. The CDR3 DNA follows: TGTGCCACCAGCAGAGCAACTTCCGAGGGTACGCAGTATTTT. This codes for CATSRATSEGTQYF. Complete variable domain (other parts from reference TRBV15 and TRBJ2-3): DAMVIQNPRYQVTQFGKPVTLSCSQTLNHNVMYWYQQKSSQAPKLLFHYYDKDFNNEADTPDNFQSRRPNTSFCFLDIRSPGLGDTAMYLCATSRATSEGTQYFGPGTRLTVL.

The chain combines TRBV13 with TRBJ2-7; D unresolved. The CDR3 runs to 14 residues. Deletions cut 4 bases from V and 5 bases from J, with 15 bases between. Germline CDR1 PRHDT, CDR2 FYEKMQ (reference sequence). The CDR3 protein is CASSSTVPADEQYF. CDR3 coding DNA: TGTGCCAGCAGCTCAACAGTCCCCGCTGACGAGCAGTACTTC.

The genes are TRBV4-1 and TRBJ2-3, with D possibly being TRBD2 (6 bases). V lost 4 bases to trimming and J lost 2 bases, with 16 bases between them. This CDR3 is 16 amino acids long. Germline V lookup: CDR1 MGHRA, CDR2 YSYEKL. CDR3 sequence (DNA): TGCGCCAGCAGCCTTGTCGGGACTCCTCACACAGATACGCAGTATTTT. It specifies CASSLVGTPHTDTQYF.

The V gene is TRBV7-3, the J gene TRBJ1-1; no clear D gene. V was cut by 3 bases and J by 4 bases, with 6 bases left in between. CDR1 is SGHTA, CDR2 FQGTGA, per germline. CDR3 length equals 12 residues. The CDR3 DNA is TGTGCCAGCAGCTTTACGAGCACTGAAGCTTTCTTT. Its translation is CASSFTSTEAFF.

V is TRBV6-4 and J is TRBJ1-5; TRBD1 matches at 9 bases. J was trimmed by 0 bases and V by 6 bases; bases with no gene match: 9. Germline CDR1 and CDR2: MRHNA and SNTAGT. CDR3 length equals 17 residues. CDR3 amino acids: CASRSGTGRYSNQPQHF. In DNA form, the CDR3 reads TGTGCCAGCAGGAGTGGGACAGGGAGATATAGCAATCAGCCCCAGCATTTT.

The rearrangement uses TRBV5-4 and TRBJ2-7; 10 positions match TRBD2. V lost 0 bases, J lost 2 bases, and 5 bases stayed unmatched. Germline V gene lookup returns CDR1 SGHNT and CDR2 YYREEE (reference sequence). The CDR3 sequence is 16 residues long. The CDR3 DNA reads TGTGCCAGCAGCTTGGGCGGACTAGCGGAGGCCTACGAGCAGTACTTC. Its protein product is CASSLGGLAEAYEQYF.